This TCR beta chain derives from a study of spatial heterogeneity in lung cancer. For the study at large: There were consistently more beta-chain sequences detected than alpha-chain sequences. Unique TCR and UMI combinations averaged more than ten appearances each in raw reads.

The time point denotes: sample taken at primary tumor resection. This CDR3 contains 15 residues. CDR1 and CDR2 (germline): SGDLS, YYNGEE. V was pared by 4 bases and J by 13 bases, with 26 bases between. TCRdb re-called the 5' RACE reads with MiXCR, one entry per CDR3 protein. The sample lists tens of thousands of distinct CDR3 sequences, around 7.3% occurring once. This receptor was identified in a male donor with early-stage non-small cell lung cancer. The sequences come from PBMCs, collected at surgery. This chain connects TRBV9 to TRBJ1-2, with D maybe TRBD1 (5 bases). This chain's CDR3 is CASSPRDGALVVGTF. Here the CDR3 DNA reads TGTGCCAGCAGCCCCCGGGACGGAGCCCTTGTGGTGGGCACCTTC.